These 2 T cell receptor beta chains originate from one sample sequenced in a study of blood T cell repertoires in COVID-19. Data came from immunoSEQ multiplex PCR; TCRdb stores just in-frame clones and leaves some out. The data contain about 670,000 clones, approximately 90% of them singletons. Sample: peripheral blood. The origin of the receptors is a woman aged 18-29 years with acute or convalescent COVID-19.

The rearrangement links TRBV6-1 to TRBJ1-1; no clear D gene. This CDR3 is built from 16 residues. Germline CDR1 MNHNS, CDR2 SASEGT. Between the trimmed V and J ends, which lost 0 bases and 4 bases, there was a span of 15 bases. The CDR3 protein is CASSEAVGDSGTEAFF. CDR3 in DNA: TGTGCCAGCAGTGAAGCGGTAGGTGATTCGGGCACTGAAGCTTTCTTT.

V gene TRBV30 combines with J gene TRBJ1-1; perhaps TRBD1 as D (6 bases). CDR3 length equals 15 residues. Per germline, CDR1 GTSNPN and CDR2 SVGIG (reference sequence). V was cut by 3 bases and J by 4 bases, with 18 bases left in between. The CDR3: CAWRATGYGITEAFF. CDR3 coding DNA: TGTGCCTGGAGGGCAACAGGGTACGGAATCACTGAAGCTTTCTTT.